Listed here are 10 T cell receptor beta chains from one sample, sequenced in a study of cytomegalovirus exposure and HLA in healthy donors. PCR was performed using 60 Vbeta and 13 Jbeta primers. Assay: immunoSEQ multiplex PCR; the TCRdb copy retains only in-frame clones and omits some. Of fewer than 150,000 clones listed, 77% are singletons. Sequenced material: PBMCs. These receptors were obtained from a woman aged 50 to 60 in good health and CMV-seronegative.

V usage is TRBV6-6 and J usage is TRBJ1-2, with D possibly being TRBD1 (5 bases). V was pared by 2 bases and J by 3 bases, with 13 bases between. Germline CDR1 reads MNHNY; CDR2 reads SVGAGI (reference sequence). The CDR3 loop spans 15 amino acids. The CDR3 region has the DNA TGTGCCAGCAGTTACGGGCAGACAGAATACTATGGCTACACCTTC. Amino acid sequence: CASSYGQTEYYGYTF.

The V gene is TRBV18, the J gene TRBJ1-4; TRBD1 matches 8 bases. V trimming: 4 bases; J trimming: 6 bases; junction bases outside the gene matches: 10. Germline-derived CDR1 and CDR2 are KGHSH and LQKENI. This CDR3 region has 16 residues. CDR3 loop: CASSQGTGDWDEKLFF. The DNA for the CDR3 is TGTGCCAGCTCACAGGGGACAGGTGATTGGGATGAAAAACTGTTTTTT.

The chain recombines TRBV19 with TRBJ1-5, with 7 positions matching TRBD1. V shed 2 bases, J shed 2 bases, and the junction held 6 bases outside the gene matches. The CDR3 has 16 residues. Per germline, CDR1 LNHDA and CDR2 SQIVND (reference sequence). The CDR3 protein is CASSISTGDGNQPQHF. DNA of the CDR3: TGTGCCAGTAGTATAAGTACAGGGGATGGCAATCAGCCCCAGCATTTT. Looking up the rest from reference TRBV19 and TRBJ1-5 gives the full variable domain: DGGITQSPKYLFRKEGQNVTLSCEQNLNHDAMYWYRQDPGQGLRLIYYSQIVNDFQKGDIAEGYSVSREKKESFPLTVTSAQKNPTAFYLCASSISTGDGNQPQHFGDGTRLSIL.

This clone appeared a few times. The rearrangement links TRBV4-2 to TRBJ2-3; 7 bases map to TRBD1. Per germline, CDR1 LGHNA and CDR2 YNFKEQ. Trimming cost V 1 base and J 4 bases; bases outside gene matches: 14. The CDR3 is made up of 18 amino acids. The CDR3 reads CASSQVWTGTAFADTQYF. Here the CDR3 DNA reads TGTGCCAGCAGCCAAGTCTGGACCGGGACAGCCTTTGCAGATACGCAGTATTTT.

This chain joins TRBV7-9 and TRBJ2-1; the D gene is possibly TRBD2 (6 bases). The CDR3 is 16 amino acids. Trimming took off 5 bases at V and 5 bases at J, with 19 bases between the two ends. Germline CDR1 SEHNR, CDR2 FQNEAQ (reference sequence). The CDR3 loop reads CASSPSWGGGNNEQFF. CDR3 DNA sequence: TGTGCCAGCAGCCCCTCTTGGGGTGGGGGGAACAATGAGCAGTTCTTC.

The chain carries TRBV5-5 and TRBJ1-2, with unresolved D. CDR1 and CDR2 from the germline V gene are SGHKS and YYEKEE (reference sequence). Trimming took 0 bases from V and 4 from J, leaving 13 bases between them. The CDR3 sequence is 15 residues long. The DNA for the CDR3 is TGTGCCAGCAGCTTGGTAACAGCCGGTGGCTATGGCTACACCTTC. Encoded protein: CASSLVTAGGYGYTF.

The V call is TRBV9, the J call TRBJ1-1; D is undetermined. V was clipped by 0 bases and J by 8 bases, with 8 bases between them. Germline CDR1 and CDR2: SGDLS and YYNGEE. This CDR3 is built from 12 residues. In DNA form, the CDR3 reads TGTGCCAGCAGCGTAGTCGGGTCCGAAGCTTTCTTT. Protein: CASSVVGSEAFF.

V gene TRBV5-1 combines with J gene TRBJ2-7, with 9 bases identical to TRBD2. V lost 1 base to trimming and J lost 6 bases; unmatched junction nucleotides: 5. The germline gives CDR1 SGHRS, CDR2 YFSETQ. The CDR3 spans 14 residues. The DNA for the CDR3 is TGCGCCAGCAGCTTGAACGGACTAGCGACCGAGCAGTACTTC. The encoded protein is CASSLNGLATEQYF.

The gene calls are TRBV5-1 and TRBJ1-2; D gene unclear. The CDR3 totals 13 residues. Germline CDR1 SGHRS, CDR2 YFSETQ. The V gene lost 2 bases and the J gene lost 8 bases, with 13 bases spanning the gap. For the CDR3, the DNA is TGCGCCAGCAGCTTTGGCGGTCCGGGGGGCTACACCTTC. Its protein is CASSFGGPGGYTF.

The gene calls are TRBV2 and TRBJ1-2; 9 bases align to TRBD1. The junction had 20 bases not matched to a gene; V was cut back by 8 bases and J by 4 bases. The CDR3 extends over 18 amino acids. CDR1 is SNHLY and CDR2 is FYNNEI in the germline V gene. The chain's CDR3 is CASVHPEAGTGLVYGYTF. CDR3 in DNA: TGTGCCAGCGTGCACCCCGAAGCCGGGACAGGGTTGGTCTATGGCTACACCTTC.